One and the same sample provided the 31 T cell receptor beta chains below, sequenced in a study of blood T cell repertoires in COVID-19. TCRdb's table, derived via immunoSEQ multiplex PCR, lists solely in-frame clones and lacks some. The sample lists about 270,000 clones, about 91% occurring once. Sequences were obtained from PBMCs or T cells enriched from blood (not recorded which). The source is a woman aged 40 to 50 with acute COVID-19.

J is TRBJ2-1 and V is TRBV11-2, with TRBD2 matching 10 bases. CDR1 is SGHAT, CDR2 FQNNGV, per germline. The CDR3 is made up of 13 amino acids. The J segment lost 14 bases and the V segment lost 5 bases, leaving 9 bases of the junction unmatched. The CDR3: CASSPGLAGVKFF. For the CDR3, the DNA is TGTGCCAGCAGCCCCGGGCTAGCGGGAGTAAAGTTCTTC.

The chain carries TRBV3-1 (or the pseudogene TRBV3-2) and TRBJ2-1; TRBD1 matches at 10 bases. Germline lookup yields CDR1 LGHDT and CDR2 YNNKEL (reference sequence). The CDR3 has 16 amino acids. With V trimmed by 0 bases and J by 4 bases, 3 bases remained unmatched. CDR3 bases: TGTGCCAGCAGCCAAGATGGACAGGGGGGATACAATGAGCAGTTCTTC. Translating it yields CASSQDGQGGYNEQFF.

The chain links TRBV19 to TRBJ1-2; tentatively, D is TRBD1 (6 bases). CDR1 is LNHDA, CDR2 SQIVND, per germline (reference sequence). This CDR3 is built from 17 residues. The V gene lost 3 bases and the J gene lost 2 bases, with 19 bases spanning the gap. The CDR3 region is CASSIGQIPGPNYGYTF. In DNA form, the CDR3 reads TGTGCCAGTAGTATTGGACAGATCCCTGGTCCAAACTATGGCTACACCTTC.

The chain carries TRBV5-1 and TRBJ1-1; D gene ambiguous. V dropped 0 bases and J dropped 10 bases, with 16 bases sitting between them. Germline V gene data show CDR1 as SGHRS and CDR2 as YFSETQ. The CDR3 runs 14 residues. CDR3: CASSLESPNRGAFF. The CDR3 DNA reads TGCGCCAGCAGCTTGGAGAGCCCAAACCGGGGAGCTTTCTTT.

This clone showed up just once. The V and J genes are TRBV19 and TRBJ2-1; maybe TRBD2 (6 bases). Trimming took off 6 bases at V and 0 bases at J, with 12 bases between the two ends. The CDR3 loop spans 15 amino acids. Germline V gene data show CDR1 as LNHDA and CDR2 as SQIVND (reference sequence). CDR3 nucleotides: TGTGCCAGTAGGGTTAGCGGAGACTCCTACAATGAGCAGTTCTTC. Translation gives CASRVSGDSYNEQFF.

The chain links TRBV29-1 to TRBJ2-1, with D maybe TRBD2 (5 bases). Germline V lookup: CDR1 SQVTM, CDR2 ANQGSEA. Trimming stripped 2 bases from V and 1 base from J, with 12 bases between. The CDR3 totals 15 residues. CDR3 bases: TGCAGCGTTGAAACGAGGGATCGGTCCTACAATGAGCAGTTCTTC. Translating it yields CSVETRDRSYNEQFF.

In its sample, this clone was seen once. The chain employs TRBV28 and TRBJ2-1; the match to TRBD1 covers 10 bases. Per the germline V gene, CDR1 is MDHEN and CDR2 is SYDVKM. J was trimmed by 0 bases and V by 6 bases; bases with no gene match: 11. This CDR3 region has 18 residues. This chain's CDR3 is CASSHRDRGLSSYNEQFF. The DNA of the CDR3 is TGTGCCAGCAGCCACCGGGACAGGGGCTTGAGCTCCTACAATGAGCAGTTCTTC.

The chain employs TRBV30 and TRBJ2-7; 10 bases line up with TRBD1. The V gene end was trimmed by 5 bases and the J gene end by 6 bases; junction bases not matched to a gene: 7. CDR1 is GTSNPN, CDR2 SVGIG, per germline (reference sequence). There are 13 residues in the CDR3. The CDR3 loop is CAWGTGTGVEQYF. The DNA of the CDR3 is TGTGCCTGGGGTACGGGGACAGGGGTCGAGCAGTACTTC.

The chain is built from TRBV6-5 and TRBJ1-4; 7 bases are shared with TRBD1. J lost 8 bases, V lost 1 base, and 10 bases had no gene match. Germline lookup yields CDR1 MNHEY and CDR2 SVGAGI. This CDR3 contains 16 residues. DNA for the CDR3: TGTGCCAGCAGTTACTTGTCAGGGGGGATCACCGAAAAACTGTTTTTT. Amino acids: CASSYLSGGITEKLFF.

This clone occurred a few times. This chain links TRBV7-6 with TRBJ2-1, with 10 bases aligning to TRBD2. Looked up from germline, CDR1 is SGHVS and CDR2 is FNYEAQ. V trimming: 2 bases; J trimming: 0 bases; junction bases outside the gene matches: 7. This CDR3 has 18 residues. CDR3 sequence: CASSLTAGGPSSYNEQFF. The CDR3 DNA reads as TGTGCCAGCAGCTTAACAGCGGGAGGGCCGAGCTCCTACAATGAGCAGTTCTTC. Full variable domain (missing parts from reference TRBV7-6 and TRBJ2-1): GAGVSQSPRYKVTKRGQDVALRCDPISGHVSLYWYRQALGQGPEFLTYFNYEAQQDKSGLPNDRFSAERPEGSISTLTIQRTEQRDSAMYRCASSLTAGGPSSYNEQFFGPGTRLTVL.

V usage is TRBV12-3 or TRBV12-4 and J usage is TRBJ1-4, with unresolved D. V was trimmed by 3 bases and J by 5 bases, leaving 4 bases between them. This CDR3 has 12 amino acids. The CDR3 sequence is CASSFGNEKLFF. The CDR3 DNA reads TGTGCCAGCAGTTTCGGGAATGAAAAACTGTTTTTT.

This clone was detected once. This chain joins TRBV19 and TRBJ2-5; D might be TRBD1 (6 bases). Germline values: CDR1 LNHDA, CDR2 SQIVND (reference sequence). The CDR3 is 15 amino acids. The germline V and J ends were trimmed by 3 bases and 3 bases, with 14 bases remaining between them. The CDR3 DNA reads as TGTGCCAGTAGTATCTCCGCGAACAGGGAAGAGACCCAGTACTTC. Translated: CASSISANREETQYF. Using reference TRBV19 and TRBJ2-5 for the parts outside the CDR3, the full variable domain is DGGITQSPKYLFRKEGQNVTLSCEQNLNHDAMYWYRQDPGQGLRLIYYSQIVNDFQKGDIAEGYSVSREKKESFPLTVTSAQKNPTAFYLCASSISANREETQYFGPGTRLLVL.

Worth noting for this clone: A read error may explain this, as a much larger clone is one base away. This chain connects TRBV5-8 to TRBJ2-7; 8 bases align to TRBD1. The germline V gene has CDR1 SGHTS and CDR2 YDEGEE. CDR3 length: 14 amino acids. The ends lost 0 bases at V and 3 bases at J; junction bases unmatched: 2. This CDR3 is CASSLGTGNYEQYF. The CDR3 bases are TGTGCCAGCAGCTTGGGGACAGGGAACTACGAGCAGTACTTC.

The chain is built from TRBV24-1 and TRBJ2-2, with D maybe TRBD1 (6 bases). This CDR3 is 14 amino acids long. Trimming pared 3 bases from V and 5 bases from J, leaving 9 bases between. CDR1 and CDR2 from the germline V gene are KGHDR and SFDVKD. The DNA for the CDR3 is TGTGCCACCAGTGATAACAGGGATACCGGGGAGCTGTTTTTT. Its translation: CATSDNRDTGELFF.

The CDR3 sequence is CASSQGAGDTEAFF. Here the CDR3 DNA reads TGTGCCAGCAGCCAGGGAGCTGGGGACACTGAAGCTTTCTTT. The rearrangement joins TRBV3-1 (or the pseudogene TRBV3-2) to TRBJ1-1, with D uncertain. This CDR3 is 14 amino acids long. Germline CDR1 reads LGHDT; CDR2 reads YNNKEL (reference sequence). Trimming took off 3 bases at V and 3 bases at J, with 11 bases between the two ends.

The V gene is TRBV11-3, the J gene TRBJ2-1, with TRBD2 matching 11 bases. The V gene's germline CDR1 is SGHNT and CDR2 YENEEA. The CDR3 extends over 14 amino acids. The ends lost 4 bases at V and 8 bases at J; junction bases unmatched: 4. CDR3 region: CASSSGLAGYEQFF. The DNA of the CDR3 is TGTGCCAGCAGCTCAGGACTAGCGGGCTATGAGCAGTTCTTC.

This chain uses TRBV3-1 (or the pseudogene TRBV3-2) with TRBJ2-1; 12 nucleotides match TRBD2. The CDR3 is 16 residues long. The germline V gene has CDR1 LGHDT and CDR2 YNNKEL (reference sequence). The V gene end was trimmed by 2 bases and the J gene end by 6 bases; junction bases not matched to a gene: 5. Here the CDR3 DNA reads TGTGCCAGCAGCCAATATCGGACTAGCGGGGCCAATGAGCAGTTCTTC. The encoded protein is CASSQYRTSGANEQFF.

The chain uses TRBV29-1 and TRBJ2-3, with TRBD2 as a possible D gene (5 bases). Deletions cut 7 bases from V and 0 bases from J, with 11 bases between. The germline V gene has CDR1 SQVTM and CDR2 ANQGSEA. CDR3 length equals 13 residues. The CDR3 spells CSGRGASTDTQYF. The CDR3 DNA reads as TGCAGCGGACGGGGTGCTAGCACAGATACGCAGTATTTT.

This clone occurred a few times. The V and J genes are TRBV10-3 and TRBJ1-6; no definite D call. The CDR3 consists of 12 residues. Germline CDR1 reads ENHRY; CDR2 reads SYGVKD. V was cut by 6 bases and J by 7 bases, with 7 bases left in between. In DNA, the CDR3 is TGTGCCATCAGGGGCCCAAATTCACCCCTCCACTTT. Translated: CAIRGPNSPLHF.

The chain joins TRBV28 to TRBJ1-5; TRBD1 aligns across 10 bases. The CDR3 spans 17 residues. Germline values: CDR1 MDHEN, CDR2 SYDVKM. The V gene end was trimmed by 0 bases and the J gene end by 6 bases; junction bases not matched to a gene: 8. DNA of the CDR3: TGTGCCAGCAGTTTATGGACAGGGGGCGGGCCTTCTCAGCCCCAGCATTTT. Its translation: CASSLWTGGGPSQPQHF.

The chain recombines TRBV5-1 with TRBJ2-5, with TRBD2 matching 11 bases. Per germline, CDR1 SGHRS and CDR2 YFSETQ. CDR3 length equals 16 residues. The V gene end was trimmed by 4 bases and the J gene end by 4 bases; junction bases not matched to a gene: 9. Here the CDR3 DNA reads TGCGCCAGCAGCCCAACTTTAACTAGCGGGAGAGAGACCCAGTACTTC. Translating it yields CASSPTLTSGRETQYF. Filled out from reference TRBV5-1 and TRBJ2-5, the complete variable domain reads KAGVTQTPRYLIKTRGQQVTLSCSPISGHRSVSWYQQTPGQGLQFLFEYFSETQRNKGNFPGRFSGRQFSNSRSEMNVSTLELGDSALYLCASSPTLTSGRETQYFGPGTRLLVL.

The chain couples TRBV16 to TRBJ1-5, with 7 positions matching TRBD1. Germline V lookup: CDR1 KGHSY, CDR2 FQNENV. The V and J ends lost 0 bases and 5 bases, in that order; junction bases with no gene match: 7. This CDR3 comprises 16 residues. The CDR3 spells CASSQSGQGVDQPQHF. Written as DNA, the CDR3 is TGTGCCAGCAGCCAATCTGGGCAGGGGGTAGATCAGCCCCAGCATTTT. Combining the CDR3 with reference TRBV16 and TRBJ1-5 gives the whole variable domain GEEVAQTPKHLVRGEGQKAKLYCAPIKGHSYVFWYQQVLKNEFKFLISFQNENVFDETGMPKERFSAKCLPNSPCSLEIQATKLEDSAVYFCASSQSGQGVDQPQHFGDGTRLSIL.

Details on this clone: One junction end does not reproduce the germline sequence, and a read error may be involved. The chain links TRBV6-1 to TRBJ1-3, with TRBD1 matching over 8 bases. Germline V lookup: CDR1 MNHNS, CDR2 SASEGT. The CDR3 length is 15 residues. The CDR3 loop is CASREEQGVGNTIYF. The CDR3 DNA is TGTGCCAGCAGAGAAGAACAGGGGGTGGGAAACACCATATATTTT.

V usage is TRBV9 and J usage is TRBJ1-2, with D uncertain. Trimming cost V 0 bases and J 0 bases, with 18 bases left between them. The CDR3 runs to 18 residues. From germline, CDR1 is SGDLS and CDR2 YYNGEE. The CDR3 region is CASSVERHPLVTNYGYTF. DNA of the CDR3: TGTGCCAGCAGCGTAGAGCGGCATCCTTTAGTAACTAACTATGGCTACACCTTC.

This clone was seen a handful of times. V usage is TRBV7-9 and J usage is TRBJ2-3; TRBD2 matches at 8 bases. The junction had 12 bases not matched to a gene; V was cut back by 5 bases and J by 5 bases. Per the germline V gene, CDR1 is SEHNR and CDR2 is FQNEAQ (reference sequence). The CDR3 covers 16 residues. The CDR3 loop is CASSPRPGLVVDTQYF. CDR3 in DNA: TGTGCCAGCAGCCCCCGGCCGGGACTAGTGGTAGATACGCAGTATTTT.

This chain uses TRBV18 with TRBJ1-2; a possible D gene is TRBD1 (6 bases). Germline V gene data show CDR1 as KGHSH and CDR2 as LQKENI. The V end was cut by 6 bases, the J end by 4 bases, with 12 bases between. The CDR3 has 13 amino acids. The CDR3 DNA reads as TGTGCCAGCTCGGAGGACAGCACCTATGGCTACACCTTC. Its translation is CASSEDSTYGYTF.

V gene TRBV29-1 combines with J gene TRBJ1-1; TRBD1 aligns across 9 bases. CDR3 length: 14 residues. Germline CDR1 SQVTM, CDR2 ANQGSEA. The ends lost 5 bases at V and 0 bases at J; junction bases unmatched: 4. The DNA of the CDR3 is TGCAGCGTTAACCGGGACAGGGTGAACACTGAAGCTTTCTTT. As protein: CSVNRDRVNTEAFF.

The V and J genes are TRBV18 and TRBJ2-3, with D possibly TRBD2 on 6 matching bases. The CDR3 spans 15 residues. V was clipped by 3 bases and J by 6 bases, with 16 bases between them. Germline CDR1 is KGHSH and CDR2 is LQKENI. This CDR3 reads CASSPTGDPGDTQYF. CDR3 nucleotide sequence: TGTGCCAGCTCACCGACGGGAGACCCGGGGGATACGCAGTATTTT.

A word on this clone: One junction end does not reproduce the germline sequence, and a read error may be involved. For the CDR3, the DNA is TGTGCCAGCAGCTTGGAGGGCCCCAATAAGCAGTTCTTC. It translates to CASSLEGPNKQFF. The chain joins TRBV7-9 to TRBJ2-1; the D gene is possibly TRBD2 (6 bases). The CDR3 runs 13 residues. From germline, CDR1 is SEHNR and CDR2 FQNEAQ (reference sequence).

The chain is built from TRBV6-5 and TRBJ2-3, with 7 bases identical to TRBD1. Germline V CDR1 and CDR2: MNHEY, SVGAGI. The junction had 4 bases not matched to a gene; V was cut back by 3 bases and J by 1 base. This CDR3 is built from 15 residues. CDR3 in DNA: TGTGCCAGCAGTTATGTCGGACAGGGCACAGATACGCAGTATTTT. It encodes CASSYVGQGTDTQYF.

The CDR3 DNA is TGTGCCAGCAGCCAAGTACAGGGCTCCTACAATGAGCAGTTCTTC. Amino acid sequence: CASSQVQGSYNEQFF. The rearrangement uses TRBV14 and TRBJ2-1; a weak D match, TRBD1 (6 bases). Trimming stripped 1 base from V and 0 bases from J, with 7 bases between. Germline-derived CDR1 and CDR2 are SGHDN and FVKESK. The CDR3 sequence is 15 residues long.